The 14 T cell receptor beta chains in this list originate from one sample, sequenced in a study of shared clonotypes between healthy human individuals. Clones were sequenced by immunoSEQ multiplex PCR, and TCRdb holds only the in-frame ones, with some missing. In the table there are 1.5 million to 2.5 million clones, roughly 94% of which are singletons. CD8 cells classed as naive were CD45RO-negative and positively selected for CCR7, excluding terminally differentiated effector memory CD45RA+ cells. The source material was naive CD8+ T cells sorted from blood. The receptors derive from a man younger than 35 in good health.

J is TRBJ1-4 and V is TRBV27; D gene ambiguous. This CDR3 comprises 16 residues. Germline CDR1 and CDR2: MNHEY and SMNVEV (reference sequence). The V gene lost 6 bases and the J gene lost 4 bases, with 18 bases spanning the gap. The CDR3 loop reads CASSSTLYAYNEKLFF. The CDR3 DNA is TGTGCCAGCAGCTCCACACTTTACGCCTATAATGAAAAACTGTTTTTT.

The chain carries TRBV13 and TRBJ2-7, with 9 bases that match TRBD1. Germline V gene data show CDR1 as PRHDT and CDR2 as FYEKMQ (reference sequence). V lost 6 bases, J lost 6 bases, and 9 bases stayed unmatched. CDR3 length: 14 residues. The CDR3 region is CASRPTGGPGEQYF. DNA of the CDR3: TGTGCCAGCAGGCCCACAGGGGGCCCCGGCGAGCAGTACTTC.

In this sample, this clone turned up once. As DNA, the CDR3 is TGTGCCAGCAGTTTGAAGGGGGCGCGGAGCCAAGAGACCCAGTACTTC. This codes for CASSLKGARSQETQYF. V gene TRBV27 combines with J gene TRBJ2-5; TRBD1 matches 7 bases. With 3 bases clipped from V and 1 base from J, the junction kept 8 bases outside the gene matches. Germline CDR1 and CDR2: MNHEY and SMNVEV (reference sequence). The CDR3 covers 16 residues.

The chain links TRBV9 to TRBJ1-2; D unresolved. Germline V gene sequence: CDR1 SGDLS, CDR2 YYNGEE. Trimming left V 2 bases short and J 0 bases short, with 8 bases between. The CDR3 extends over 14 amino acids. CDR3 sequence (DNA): TGTGCCAGCAGCGTTTTTGGGGCTAACTATGGCTACACCTTC. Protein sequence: CASSVFGANYGYTF.

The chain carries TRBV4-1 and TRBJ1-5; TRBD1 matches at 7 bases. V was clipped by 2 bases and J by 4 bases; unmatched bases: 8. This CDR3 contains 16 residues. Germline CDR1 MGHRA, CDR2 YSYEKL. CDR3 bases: TGCGCCAGCAGCCAATCACAGGGGCTGGGAAATCAGCCCCAGCATTTT. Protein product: CASSQSQGLGNQPQHF.

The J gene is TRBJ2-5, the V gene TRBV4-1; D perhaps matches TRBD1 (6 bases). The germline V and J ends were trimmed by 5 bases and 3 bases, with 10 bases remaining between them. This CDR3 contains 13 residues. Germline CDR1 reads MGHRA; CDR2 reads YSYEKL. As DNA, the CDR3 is TGCGCCAGCAGCTGGGACATAGAAGAGACCCAGTACTTC. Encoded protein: CASSWDIEETQYF.

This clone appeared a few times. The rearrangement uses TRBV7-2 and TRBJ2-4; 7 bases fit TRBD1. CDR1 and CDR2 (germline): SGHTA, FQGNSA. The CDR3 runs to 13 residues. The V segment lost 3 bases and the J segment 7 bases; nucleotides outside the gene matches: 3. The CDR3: CASSFGTANIQYF. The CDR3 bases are TGTGCCAGCAGCTTCGGGACAGCCAACATTCAGTACTTC. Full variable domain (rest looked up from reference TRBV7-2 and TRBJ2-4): GAGVSQSPSNKVTEKGKDVELRCDPISGHTALYWYRQSLGQGLEFLIYFQGNSAPDKSGLPSDRFSAERTGGSVSTLTIQRTQQEDSAVYLCASSFGTANIQYFGAGTRLSVL.

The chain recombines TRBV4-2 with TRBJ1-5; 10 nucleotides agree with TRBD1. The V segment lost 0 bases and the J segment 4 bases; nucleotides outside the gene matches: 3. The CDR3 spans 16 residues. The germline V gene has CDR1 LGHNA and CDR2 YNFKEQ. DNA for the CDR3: TGTGCCAGCAGCCAAGAGGGACAGGGGTTTAATCAGCCCCAGCATTTT. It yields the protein CASSQEGQGFNQPQHF.

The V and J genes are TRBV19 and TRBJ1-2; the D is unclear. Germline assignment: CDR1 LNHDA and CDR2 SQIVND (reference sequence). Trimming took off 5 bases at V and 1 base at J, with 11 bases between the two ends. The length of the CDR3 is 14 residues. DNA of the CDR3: TGTGCCAGTAGTCCGGCGGCCTTTAACTATGGCTACACCTTC. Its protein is CASSPAAFNYGYTF.

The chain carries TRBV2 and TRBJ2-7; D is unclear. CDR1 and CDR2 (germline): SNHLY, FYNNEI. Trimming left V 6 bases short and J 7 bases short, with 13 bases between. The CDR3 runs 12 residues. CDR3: CASSALTGEQYF. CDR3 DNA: TGTGCCAGCAGCGCCCTTACCGGAGAGCAGTACTTC.

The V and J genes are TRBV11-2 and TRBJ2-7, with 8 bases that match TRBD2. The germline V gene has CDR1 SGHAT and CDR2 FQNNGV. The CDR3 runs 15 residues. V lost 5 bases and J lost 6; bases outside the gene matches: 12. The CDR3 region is CASSGPGGPESEQYF. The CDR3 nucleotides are TGTGCCAGCAGCGGCCCGGGAGGGCCCGAGAGCGAGCAGTACTTC.

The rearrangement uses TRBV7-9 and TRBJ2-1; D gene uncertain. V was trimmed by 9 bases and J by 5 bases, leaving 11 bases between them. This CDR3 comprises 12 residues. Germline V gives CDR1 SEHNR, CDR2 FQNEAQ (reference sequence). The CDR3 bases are TGTGCCAGTGCCCGAGCTAACAATGAGCAGTTCTTC. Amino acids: CASARANNEQFF.

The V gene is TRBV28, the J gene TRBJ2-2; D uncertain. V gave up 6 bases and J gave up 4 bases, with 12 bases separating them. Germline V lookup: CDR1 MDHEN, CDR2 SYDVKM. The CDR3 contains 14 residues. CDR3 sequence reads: CASSFQGSTGELFF. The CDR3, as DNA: TGTGCCAGCAGCTTCCAAGGGTCCACCGGGGAGCTGTTTTTT.

The CDR3 loop is CASSPGLAVPYEQYF. The CDR3 nucleotides are TGTGCCAGCAGCCCCGGACTAGCGGTCCCCTACGAGCAGTACTTC. The chain uses TRBV13 and TRBJ2-7; TRBD2 matches at 10 bases. The CDR3 extends over 15 amino acids. J lost 2 bases, V lost 5 bases, and 6 bases had no gene match. Germline-derived CDR1 and CDR2 are PRHDT and FYEKMQ (reference sequence). Full variable domain (remainder filled in from reference TRBV13 and TRBJ2-7): AAGVIQSPRHLIKEKRETATLKCYPIPRHDTVYWYQQGPGQDPQFLISFYEKMQSDKGSIPDRFSAQQFSDYHSELNMSSLELGDSALYFCASSPGLAVPYEQYFGPGTRLTVT.